The next 2 T cell receptor beta chains were all read from a single sample in a study of blood T cells in healthy people across ages. A second about 7 to 12 cycle PCR used barcoded and J-beta primers. In TCRdb, the 5' RACE reads were re-called with MiXCR into one record per CDR3 protein. The sample shows about 1.6 million distinct CDR3 sequences, roughly a third of them seen only once. The sample consisted of blood. These receptors all stem from a woman under 40 in good health.

The table lists this clonotype with a few counts. The CDR3 region is CASSSGSSGGSYEQYF. DNA for the CDR3: TGCGCCAGCAGCTCAGGGTCCAGCGGGGGCTCCTACGAGCAGTACTTC. The chain couples TRBV5-1 to TRBJ2-7, with TRBD2 matching 8 bases. Germline lookup yields CDR1 SGHRS and CDR2 YFSETQ. This CDR3 is built from 16 residues. V was clipped by 3 bases and J by 0 bases; unmatched bases: 8.

V and J are TRBV15 and TRBJ2-3; D unclear. Germline CDR1 and CDR2: LNHNV and YYDKDF (reference sequence). V was pared by 2 bases and J by 2 bases, with 11 bases between. The CDR3 is 15 amino acids. The CDR3 coding sequence is TGTGCCACCAGCAGATCAGGACCTCACACAGATACGCAGTATTTT. It translates to CATSRSGPHTDTQYF.